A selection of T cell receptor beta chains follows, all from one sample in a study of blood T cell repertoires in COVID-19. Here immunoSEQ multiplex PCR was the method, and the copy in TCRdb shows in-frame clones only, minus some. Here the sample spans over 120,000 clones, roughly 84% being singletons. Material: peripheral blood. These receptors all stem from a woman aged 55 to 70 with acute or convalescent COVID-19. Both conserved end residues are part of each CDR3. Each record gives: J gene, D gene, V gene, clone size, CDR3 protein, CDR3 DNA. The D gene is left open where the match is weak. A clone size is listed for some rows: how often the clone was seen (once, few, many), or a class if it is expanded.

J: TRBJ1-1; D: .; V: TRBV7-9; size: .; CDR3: CASSSYRGWGTEAFF; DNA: TGTGCCAGCAGCTCATACCGGGGGTGGGGGACTGAAGCTTTCTTT
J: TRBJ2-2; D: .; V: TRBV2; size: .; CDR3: CASSVVSVTGELFF; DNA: TGTGCCAGCAGTGTAGTGTCCGTCACCGGGGAGCTGTTTTTT
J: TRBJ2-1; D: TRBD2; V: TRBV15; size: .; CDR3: CATSRREVSGRYNEQFF; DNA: TGTGCCACCAGCCGGCGGGAGGTTAGCGGGAGGTACAATGAGCAGTTCTTC
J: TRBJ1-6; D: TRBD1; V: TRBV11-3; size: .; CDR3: CASSQDRPNSPLHF; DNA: TGTGCCAGCAGCCAGGACAGGCCCAATTCACCCCTCCACTTT
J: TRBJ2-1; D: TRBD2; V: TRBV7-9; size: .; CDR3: CASSLGWEGSEQFF; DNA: TGTGCCAGCAGCTTAGGGTGGGAGGGGAGTGAGCAGTTCTTC
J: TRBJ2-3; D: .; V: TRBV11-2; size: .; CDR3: CASSQWGARVTDTQYF; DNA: TGTGCCAGCAGCCAATGGGGAGCTAGAGTCACAGATACGCAGTATTTT
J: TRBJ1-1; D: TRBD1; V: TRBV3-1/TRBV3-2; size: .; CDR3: CASSQTRDSRTREAFF; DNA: TGTGCCAGCAGCCAGACCCGGGACAGCAGGACTCGTGAAGCTTTCTTT
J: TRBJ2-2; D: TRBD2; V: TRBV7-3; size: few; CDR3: CASSLFDPSGMAGELFF; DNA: TGTGCCAGCAGCTTGTTTGATCCTAGCGGGATGGCCGGGGAGCTGTTTTTT
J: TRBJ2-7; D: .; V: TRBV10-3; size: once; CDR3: CAISQGSYEQYF; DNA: TGTGCCATCAGCCAGGGAAGTTACGAGCAGTACTTC
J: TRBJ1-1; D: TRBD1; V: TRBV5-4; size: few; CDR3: CASSFGTVNTEAFF; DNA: TGTGCCAGCAGCTTCGGGACAGTGAACACTGAAGCTTTCTTT
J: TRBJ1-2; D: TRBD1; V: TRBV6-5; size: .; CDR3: CASSNRDRGRYGYTF; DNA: TGTGCCAGCAGTAACCGGGACAGGGGGCGTTATGGCTACACCTTC
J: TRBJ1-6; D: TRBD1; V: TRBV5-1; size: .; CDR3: CASSFSGTGNSPLHF; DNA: TGCGCCAGCAGCTTTTCCGGGACAGGGAATTCACCCCTCCACTTT
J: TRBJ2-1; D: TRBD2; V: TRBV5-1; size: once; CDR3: CASSSGGGASNEQFF; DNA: TGCGCCAGCAGCTCGGGAGGGGGGGCAAGCAATGAGCAGTTCTTC
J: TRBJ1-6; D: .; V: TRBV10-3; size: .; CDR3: CAISEPAGPSPLHF; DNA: TGTGCCATCAGTGAGCCGGCGGGACCTTCACCCCTCCACTTT
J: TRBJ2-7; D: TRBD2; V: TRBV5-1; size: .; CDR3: CASSLASAGANYEQYF; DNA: TGCGCCAGCAGCTTGGCCTCGGCGGGAGCGAACTACGAGCAGTACTTC
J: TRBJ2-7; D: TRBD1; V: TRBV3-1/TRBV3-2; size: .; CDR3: CASSQAGTALVAQYF; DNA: TGTGCCAGCAGCCAAGCTGGGACAGCCCTCGTCGCGCAGTACTTC
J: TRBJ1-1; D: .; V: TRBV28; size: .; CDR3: CASSLAVSEAFF; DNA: TGTGCCAGCAGTTTGGCAGTCTCCGAAGCTTTCTTT
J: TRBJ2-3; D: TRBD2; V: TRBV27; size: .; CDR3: CASSKWTSGRPDTQYF; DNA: TGTGCCAGCAGTAAATGGACTAGCGGGAGACCAGATACGCAGTATTTT